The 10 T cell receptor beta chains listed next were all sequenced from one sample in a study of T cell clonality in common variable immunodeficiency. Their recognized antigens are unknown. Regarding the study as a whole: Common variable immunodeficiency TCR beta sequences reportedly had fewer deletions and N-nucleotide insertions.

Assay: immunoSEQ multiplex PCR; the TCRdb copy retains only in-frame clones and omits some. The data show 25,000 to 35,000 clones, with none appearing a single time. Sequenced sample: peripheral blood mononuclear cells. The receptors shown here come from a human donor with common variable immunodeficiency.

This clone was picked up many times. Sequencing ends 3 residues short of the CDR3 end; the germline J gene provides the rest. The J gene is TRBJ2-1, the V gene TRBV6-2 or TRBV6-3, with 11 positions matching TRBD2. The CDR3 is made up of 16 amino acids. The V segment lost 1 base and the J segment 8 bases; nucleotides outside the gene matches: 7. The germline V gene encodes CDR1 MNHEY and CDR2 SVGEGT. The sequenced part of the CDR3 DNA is TGTGCCAGCAGTTACTACCTAGCGGGGGGTTCTGATGAG. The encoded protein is CASSYYLAGGSDE. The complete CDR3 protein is CASSYYLAGGSDEQFF.

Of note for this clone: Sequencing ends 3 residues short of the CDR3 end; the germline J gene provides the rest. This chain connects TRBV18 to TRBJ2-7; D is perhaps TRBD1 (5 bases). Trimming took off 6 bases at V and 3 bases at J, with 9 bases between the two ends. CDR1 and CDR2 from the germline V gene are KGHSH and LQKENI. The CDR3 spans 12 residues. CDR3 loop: CASSSDSYEQYF. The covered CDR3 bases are TGTGCCAGCTCTTCTGACAGCTACGAG.

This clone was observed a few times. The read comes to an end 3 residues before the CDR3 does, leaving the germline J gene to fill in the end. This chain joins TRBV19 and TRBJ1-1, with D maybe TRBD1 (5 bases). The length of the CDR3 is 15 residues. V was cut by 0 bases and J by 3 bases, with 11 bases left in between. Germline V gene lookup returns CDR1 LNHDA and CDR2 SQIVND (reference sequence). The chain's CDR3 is CASSIDIGTDTEAFF. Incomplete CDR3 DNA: TGTGCCAGTAGTATAGATATCGGGACTGACACTGAA.

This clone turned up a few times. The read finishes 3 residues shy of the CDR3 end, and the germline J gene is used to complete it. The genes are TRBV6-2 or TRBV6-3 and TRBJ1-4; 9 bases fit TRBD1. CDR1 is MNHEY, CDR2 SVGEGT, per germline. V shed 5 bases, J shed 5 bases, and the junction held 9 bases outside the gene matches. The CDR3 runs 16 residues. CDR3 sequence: CASSTGTGWGNEKLFF. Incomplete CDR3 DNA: TGTGCCAGCAGTACCGGGACAGGGTGGGGAAATGAAAAA.

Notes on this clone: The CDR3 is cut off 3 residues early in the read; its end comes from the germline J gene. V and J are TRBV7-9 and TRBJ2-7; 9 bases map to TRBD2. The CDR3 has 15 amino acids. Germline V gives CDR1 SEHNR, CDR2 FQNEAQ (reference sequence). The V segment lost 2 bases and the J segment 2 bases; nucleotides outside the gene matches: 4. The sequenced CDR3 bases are TGTGCCAGCAGCTTACAGCTAGCGGGGACCTACGAG. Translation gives CASSLQLAGTYE. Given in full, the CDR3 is CASSLQLAGTYEQYF.

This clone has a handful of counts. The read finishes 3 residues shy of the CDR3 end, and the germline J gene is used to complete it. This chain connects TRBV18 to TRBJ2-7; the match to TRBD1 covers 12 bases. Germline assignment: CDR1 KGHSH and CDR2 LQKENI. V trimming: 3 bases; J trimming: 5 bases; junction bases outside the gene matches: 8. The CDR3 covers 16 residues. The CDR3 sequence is CASSPLRDRGRNEQYF. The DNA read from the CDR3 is TGTGCCAGCTCACCGCTTAGGGACAGGGGGCGGAACGAG. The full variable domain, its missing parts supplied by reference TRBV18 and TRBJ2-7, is NAGVMQNPRHLVRRRGQEARLRCSPMKGHSHVYWYRQLPEEGLKFMVYLQKENIIDESGMPKERFSAEFPKEGPSILRIQQVVRGDSAAYFCASSPLRDRGRNEQYFGPGTRLTVT.

CDR3 residues: CASSFPMNTEAFF. CDR3 bases read: TGTGCCAGCAGTTTTCCCATGAACACTGAA. J is TRBJ1-1 and V is TRBV6-2 or TRBV6-3, with no clear D. The read is 3 residues too short to cover the CDR3 end, so that end is filled in from the germline J gene. The CDR3 length is 13 residues. Germline CDR1 and CDR2: MNHEY and SVGEGT. Trimming removed 4 bases from V and 0 bases from J, with 6 bases in between.

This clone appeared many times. Partial CDR3 DNA: TGCGCCAGCAAGGACACCGCCACAGATACG. As protein: CASKDTATDT. The full CDR3 protein is CASKDTATDTQYF. The rearrangement uses TRBV4-1 and TRBJ2-3; D is possibly TRBD1 (5 bases). The sequenced fragment ends 3 residues before the CDR3 boundary, so the rest is inferred from the germline J gene. The CDR3 is made up of 13 amino acids. Trimming stripped 7 bases from V and 2 bases from J, with 10 bases between. Germline loops: CDR1 MGHRA, CDR2 YSYEKL.

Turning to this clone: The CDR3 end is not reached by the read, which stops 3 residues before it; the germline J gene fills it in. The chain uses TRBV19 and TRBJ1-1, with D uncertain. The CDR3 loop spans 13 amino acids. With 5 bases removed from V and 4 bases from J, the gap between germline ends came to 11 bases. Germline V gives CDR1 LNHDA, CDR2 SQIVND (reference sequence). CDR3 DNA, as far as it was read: TGTGCCAGTAGTCTGGGCCGGGGCACTGAA. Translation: CASSLGRGTE. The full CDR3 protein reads CASSLGRGTEAFF. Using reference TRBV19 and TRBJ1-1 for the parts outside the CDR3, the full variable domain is DGGITQSPKYLFRKEGQNVTLSCEQNLNHDAMYWYRQDPGQGLRLIYYSQIVNDFQKGDIAEGYSVSREKKESFPLTVTSAQKNPTAFYLCASSLGRGTEAFFGQGTRLTVV.

The CDR3: CASSPRQDTEAFF. CDR3 DNA, as far as it was read: TGTGCCAGCAGCCCTCGACAGGACACTGAA. This chain links TRBV7-3 with TRBJ1-1; D is possibly TRBD1 (6 bases). Read coverage stops 3 residues before the CDR3 terminus; the germline J gene supplies the remainder. In germline, CDR1 is SGHTA, CDR2 FQGTGA. This CDR3 region has 13 residues. The ends were cut back, 5 bases at V and 3 bases at J, with 10 bases in the middle.